The clone carrying this TCR beta chain is a singleton in its sample. These data come from a study of technical replicates of blood from a handful of donors. Repertoires were generated with immunoSEQ multiplex PCR, while TCRdb's copy carries only in-frame clones and drops some. This table holds about 82,000 clones, around 94% found once. The CDR3 has 15 residues. Trimming took 3 bases from V and 2 from J, leaving 10 bases between them. The germline gives CDR1 MNHNS, CDR2 SASEGT. The TCR was taken from a human donor in good health. The sequencing sample was made of T cells isolated from PBMCs. The chain is built from TRBV6-1 and TRBJ2-2, with D possibly TRBD2 on 5 matching bases. CDR3 bases: TGTGCCAGCAGTGAGAGGGTCGGTAACACCGGGGAGCTGTTTTTT. It codes for CASSERVGNTGELFF.